This is a list of T cell receptor beta chains from one sample in a study of tumor-infiltrating lymphocytes in primary liver carcinoma. TCRdb passed the multiplex PCR reads through MiXCR, listing each CDR3 protein once. The table shows about 330,000 distinct CDR3 sequences, with less than 75% occurring only once. Sequences were obtained from peripheral blood. The origin of the receptors is a man between 35 and 55 years old with primary liver carcinoma and hepatitis B virus infection. Each CDR3 is given with its conserved first and last residue. Fields, in order: J gene, D gene, V gene, clone size, CDR3 protein, CDR3 DNA. The D gene is left open where the match is weak. Part of the rows lack a size; the others show once, few, many or a class for expanded clones.

j_gene: TRBJ2-1
d_gene: TRBD2
v_gene: TRBV10-3
abundance: few
CDR3aa: CASRAGEDNEQFF
CDR3nt: TGTGCCAGCAGAGCGGGAGAAGACAATGAGCAGTTCTTC

j_gene: TRBJ2-7
d_gene: -
v_gene: TRBV6-1
abundance: -
CDR3aa: CASRNYEQYF
CDR3nt: TGTGCCAGCAGGAACTACGAGCAGTACTTC

j_gene: TRBJ1-1
d_gene: TRBD1
v_gene: TRBV11-1
abundance: -
CDR3aa: CASNLVGTDTGAFF
CDR3nt: TGTGCCAGCAACTTAGTCGGGACAGACACTGGAGCTTTCTTT

j_gene: TRBJ2-1
d_gene: TRBD2
v_gene: TRBV6-6
abundance: -
CDR3aa: CASRTSGNYKEQFF
CDR3nt: TGTGCCAGCAGAACTAGCGGTAACTACAAAGAGCAGTTCTTC

j_gene: TRBJ2-2
d_gene: -
v_gene: TRBV4-2
abundance: many
CDR3aa: CASSQAPGTGELFF
CDR3nt: TGTGCCAGCAGCCAAGCCCCGGGCACCGGGGAGCTGTTTTTT

j_gene: TRBJ2-3
d_gene: -
v_gene: TRBV11-2
abundance: -
CDR3aa: CANSGVARGQTQYF
CDR3nt: TGTGCCAATAGCGGAGTAGCGCGAGGCCAAACGCAGTATTTT

j_gene: TRBJ2-1
d_gene: TRBD2
v_gene: TRBV12-3/TRBV12-4
abundance: few
CDR3aa: CASSGSGRGEQFF
CDR3nt: TGTGCCAGCAGCGGTAGCGGGAGAGGTGAGCAGTTCTTC

j_gene: TRBJ2-2
d_gene: TRBD1
v_gene: TRBV6-6
abundance: few
CDR3aa: CASSAPGQGATGELFF
CDR3nt: TGTGCCAGCAGTGCTCCGGGACAGGGGGCCACCGGGGAGCTGTTTTTT

j_gene: TRBJ2-1
d_gene: TRBD1
v_gene: TRBV10-2
abundance: many
CDR3aa: CASSTGTEYNEQFF
CDR3nt: TGCGCCAGCAGCACCGGGACAGAGTACAATGAGCAGTTCTTC

j_gene: TRBJ2-1
d_gene: -
v_gene: TRBV5-6
abundance: many
CDR3aa: CASSSSNARVRIGEQFF
CDR3nt: TGTGCCAGCAGCTCGTCCAACGCCAGGGTAAGGATAGGTGAGCAGTTCTTC

j_gene: TRBJ2-5
d_gene: TRBD2
v_gene: TRBV11-2
abundance: -
CDR3aa: CASSLVGLVETQYF
CDR3nt: TGTGCCAGCAGCTTAGTGGGACTAGTGGAGACCCAGTACTTC

j_gene: TRBJ2-7
d_gene: TRBD1
v_gene: TRBV12-3/TRBV12-4
abundance: many
CDR3aa: CASRDINRDRDHEQYF
CDR3nt: TGTGCCAGCAGAGACATTAACCGGGACAGGGACCACGAGCAGTACTTC

j_gene: TRBJ2-3
d_gene: TRBD2
v_gene: TRBV5-4
abundance: few
CDR3aa: CASSSSAGNTDTQYF
CDR3nt: TGTGCCAGCAGCTCCTCAGCGGGAAACACAGATACGCAGTATTTT

j_gene: TRBJ2-1
d_gene: -
v_gene: TRBV29-1
abundance: -
CDR3aa: CSVEPAGSGNEQFF
CDR3nt: TGCAGCGTTGAACCGGCAGGATCCGGCAATGAGCAGTTCTTC

j_gene: TRBJ2-7
d_gene: -
v_gene: TRBV11-2
abundance: -
CDR3aa: CASNIVAGTPYEQYF
CDR3nt: TGTGCCAGCAACATAGTTGCGGGGACTCCCTACGAGCAGTACTTC

j_gene: TRBJ2-6
d_gene: TRBD2
v_gene: TRBV18
abundance: once
CDR3aa: CASSISGGRSGANVLTF
CDR3nt: TGTGCCAGCTCGATCTCGGGAGGGCGTTCTGGGGCCAACGTCCTGACTTTC

j_gene: TRBJ2-1
d_gene: -
v_gene: TRBV28
abundance: -
CDR3aa: CASSFQESSLVNEQFF
CDR3nt: TGTGCCAGTAGTTTTCAAGAGAGCTCATTGGTCAATGAGCAGTTCTTC

j_gene: TRBJ2-1
d_gene: -
v_gene: TRBV7-9
abundance: -
CDR3aa: CASSSGPFNEQFF
CDR3nt: TGTGCCAGCAGCTCCGGACCATTCAATGAGCAGTTCTTC

j_gene: TRBJ2-1
d_gene: TRBD1
v_gene: TRBV12-3/TRBV12-4
abundance: many
CDR3aa: CASRTPGQESSYNEQFF
CDR3nt: TGTGCCAGCAGGACCCCGGGACAGGAGAGCTCCTACAATGAGCAGTTCTTC

j_gene: TRBJ1-1
d_gene: TRBD1
v_gene: TRBV5-6
abundance: -
CDR3aa: CASSLLRDRGGTEASF
CDR3nt: TGTGCCAGCAGCTTGCTCCGGGACAGGGGAGGGACTGAAGCTTCCTTT

j_gene: TRBJ2-5
d_gene: -
v_gene: TRBV4-1
abundance: -
CDR3aa: CASSQPPDLRVQETQYF
CDR3nt: TGCGCCAGCAGCCAACCGCCCGACCTAAGGGTACAAGAGACCCAGTACTTC

j_gene: TRBJ2-7
d_gene: TRBD1
v_gene: TRBV28
abundance: -
CDR3aa: CASSLAFRDRGYEQYF
CDR3nt: TGTGCCAGCAGTTTAGCCTTCCGGGACAGGGGCTACGAGCAGTACTTC

j_gene: TRBJ1-2
d_gene: -
v_gene: TRBV29-1
abundance: many
CDR3aa: CSVELRPVNYGYTF
CDR3nt: TGCAGCGTTGAGCTCAGGCCAGTCAACTATGGCTACACCTTC

j_gene: TRBJ1-6
d_gene: -
v_gene: TRBV11-1
abundance: -
CDR3aa: CASSEATGRNPPLNF
CDR3nt: TGTGCCAGCAGCGAAGCCACGGGCCGTAATCCACCCCTCAACTTT

j_gene: TRBJ2-5
d_gene: -
v_gene: TRBV6-1
abundance: many
CDR3aa: CASSESGLQETQYF
CDR3nt: TGTGCCAGCAGTGAAAGTGGACTACAAGAGACCCAGTACTTC

j_gene: TRBJ1-1
d_gene: -
v_gene: TRBV5-1
abundance: -
CDR3aa: CASSLEDTEAFF
CDR3nt: TGCGCCAGCAGCTTGGAGGACACTGAAGCTTTCTTT

j_gene: TRBJ1-4
d_gene: TRBD1
v_gene: TRBV6-2/TRBV6-3
abundance: -
CDR3aa: CASRESRNRGSGEKMFF
CDR3nt: TGTGCCAGCAGGGAATCACGCAACAGGGGATCTGGCGAGAAAATGTTTTTT

j_gene: TRBJ1-2
d_gene: -
v_gene: TRBV6-6
abundance: -
CDR3aa: CASRDIGARGYTF
CDR3nt: TGTGCCAGCAGAGACATTGGAGCTCGTGGCTACACCTTC

j_gene: TRBJ2-3
d_gene: -
v_gene: TRBV29-1
abundance: many
CDR3aa: CSVEPDTQYF
CDR3nt: TGCAGCGTTGAACCGGATACGCAGTATTTT

j_gene: TRBJ2-3
d_gene: -
v_gene: TRBV5-1
abundance: -
CDR3aa: CASRRARLTDTQYF
CDR3nt: TGCGCCAGCAGACGGGCCCGTCTCACAGATACGCAGTATTTT

j_gene: TRBJ2-5
d_gene: TRBD2
v_gene: TRBV5-5
abundance: -
CDR3aa: CASSLIGGVRETQYF
CDR3nt: TGTGCCAGCAGCTTGATCGGGGGGGTTAGGGAGACCCAGTACTTC

j_gene: TRBJ2-5
d_gene: -
v_gene: TRBV6-1
abundance: many
CDR3aa: CASSGRRPQATQYF
CDR3nt: TGTGCCAGCAGTGGAAGAAGACCCCAGGCGACCCAGTACTTC

j_gene: TRBJ1-5
d_gene: -
v_gene: TRBV6-5
abundance: -
CDR3aa: CASSRNSNQLQHF
CDR3nt: TGTGCCAGCAGTAGGAACTCCAATCAGCTCCAGCATTTT

j_gene: TRBJ2-2
d_gene: -
v_gene: TRBV10-3
abundance: once
CDR3aa: CSISGTLATTNTGELFF
CDR3nt: TGTTCCATCAGTGGAACCCTAGCGACTACGAACACCGGGGAGCTGTTTTTT

j_gene: TRBJ2-3
d_gene: TRBD2
v_gene: TRBV4-3
abundance: many
CDR3aa: CASSQEMRTSGDTQYF
CDR3nt: TGCGCCAGCAGCCAAGAAATGAGGACTAGCGGAGATACGCAGTATTTT

j_gene: TRBJ2-1
d_gene: TRBD2
v_gene: TRBV11-3
abundance: -
CDR3aa: CVNSKGLAGISEQFF
CDR3nt: TGTGTCAACAGCAAGGGACTAGCGGGAATCTCTGAGCAGTTCTTC

j_gene: TRBJ1-1
d_gene: -
v_gene: TRBV10-1
abundance: -
CDR3aa: CASSEYSSANTEAVF
CDR3nt: TGCGCCAGCAGTGAGTACAGTTCCGCGAACACTGAAGCTGTCTTT

j_gene: TRBJ2-1
d_gene: TRBD2
v_gene: TRBV11-3
abundance: -
CDR3aa: CASSRGVAGGHLNEQFF
CDR3nt: TGTGCCAGCAGCAGGGGAGTAGCGGGAGGGCATCTCAATGAGCAGTTCTTC

j_gene: TRBJ2-2
d_gene: TRBD2
v_gene: TRBV7-9
abundance: -
CDR3aa: CASTSGGLALTAGELFF
CDR3nt: TGTGCCAGCACCTCAGGAGGACTAGCGCTCACGGCCGGGGAGCTGTTTTTT

j_gene: TRBJ2-2
d_gene: -
v_gene: TRBV29-1
abundance: many
CDR3aa: CSVGARGANTGELFF
CDR3nt: TGCAGCGTTGGGGCACGGGGCGCGAACACCGGGGAGCTGTTTTTT

j_gene: TRBJ1-4
d_gene: -
v_gene: TRBV7-6
abundance: -
CDR3aa: CASSSGSYRTNEKLSF
CDR3nt: TGTGCCAGCAGCTCGGGAAGTTATAGGACTAATGAAAAACTGTCTTTT

j_gene: TRBJ2-3
d_gene: -
v_gene: TRBV11-2
abundance: -
CDR3aa: CASSLEMVVTRGTQYF
CDR3nt: TGTGCCAGCAGCTTAGAAATGGTAGTAACCCGTGGTACGCAGTATTTT

j_gene: TRBJ1-1
d_gene: -
v_gene: TRBV6-5
abundance: -
CDR3aa: CASSYRGKSMNTGAFF
CDR3nt: TGTGCCAGCAGCTACAGAGGAAAATCAATGAACACTGGAGCTTTCTTT

j_gene: TRBJ2-2
d_gene: -
v_gene: TRBV5-6
abundance: -
CDR3aa: CASSFLPNTGELFF
CDR3nt: TGTGCCAGCAGCTTCCTGCCGAACACCGGGGAGCTGTTTTTT

j_gene: TRBJ2-7
d_gene: -
v_gene: TRBV12-3/TRBV12-4
abundance: -
CDR3aa: CASSLVVGGGEQYF
CDR3nt: TGTGCCAGCAGTTTAGTGGTCGGGGGTGGCGAGCAGTACTTC

j_gene: TRBJ2-7
d_gene: -
v_gene: TRBV5-6
abundance: -
CDR3aa: CASSFKPGSYEQYF
CDR3nt: TGTGCCAGCAGCTTTAAGCCGGGATCCTACGAGCAGTACTTC

j_gene: TRBJ2-7
d_gene: TRBD2
v_gene: TRBV13
abundance: -
CDR3aa: CASSPGLAGGVEQYF
CDR3nt: TGTGCCAGCAGCCCCGGACTAGCGGGAGGGGTCGAGCAGTACTTC

j_gene: TRBJ2-1
d_gene: -
v_gene: TRBV30
abundance: -
CDR3aa: CAGDRRFF
CDR3nt: TGCGCCGGGGACCGCAGGTTCTTC

j_gene: TRBJ1-5
d_gene: -
v_gene: TRBV6-5
abundance: -
CDR3aa: CASSPGMGGQPQHF
CDR3nt: TGTGCCAGCAGTCCAGGGATGGGTGGCCAGCCCCAGCATTTT

j_gene: TRBJ2-5
d_gene: TRBD2
v_gene: TRBV11-2
abundance: -
CDR3aa: CASRLADWASANLQETQYF
CDR3nt: TGTGCCAGCAGACTAGCGGACTGGGCTAGCGCGAATCTCCAAGAGACCCAGTACTTC

j_gene: TRBJ2-1
d_gene: -
v_gene: TRBV7-9
abundance: -
CDR3aa: CASSLVHGGWDEQFF
CDR3nt: TGTGCCAGCAGCTTAGTCCATGGAGGGTGGGATGAACAGTTCTTC

j_gene: TRBJ1-1
d_gene: -
v_gene: TRBV13
abundance: -
CDR3aa: CASSLLGNLKTEAFF
CDR3nt: TGTGCCAGCAGCTTACTAGGGAACCTAAAAACTGAAGCTTTCTTT